A selection of T cell receptor beta chains follows, all from one sample in a study of monozygotic twins with cystic fibrosis. Clones were read by immunoSEQ multiplex PCR, and TCRdb kept only the in-frame ones, dropping some. The table includes tens of thousands of clones, 87% detected once. Sequencing used blood. Every receptor here comes from a woman in her thirties with cystic fibrosis. Both conserved end residues are part of each CDR3. Clone size is shown for a subset of rows, as once, few, many or a class of expanded clone.

. TRBV19 CASSIGSGSNEKLFF
. TRBV7-9 CASSQGGLTFEQFF
. TRBV4-2 CASSPLTTGGQETQYF
. TRBV9 CASSHPMTGHSGNTIYF
. TRBV28 CASSLAGKNTEAFF
. TRBV5-1 CASSSGHAGGNTIYF
. TRBV19 CASSYGAGLNTEAFF
. TRBV6-5 CASSSAPGEAFF
. TRBV29-1 CSVADFLSSYNEQFF
. TRBV9 CASSVAGVADTQYF
. TRBV7-9 CASSSTGLAYEQYF
. TRBV5-1 CASSLVGLNTEAFF
. TRBV7-7 CASSSEFSSWNEQFF
. TRBV5-1 CASSLEIGQGAREKLFF
. TRBV4-1 CASSPLGQVQETQYF
. TRBV5-1 CASSLSGQMNTEAFF
. TRBV27 CASSLMKRLPRSYNEQFF
. TRBV5-1 CASSPRTVSGELFF
once TRBV4-1 CASSTQRGASYEQYF
. TRBV11-2 CASSLGTGGSYEQYF
. TRBV15 CATSRDGLPYEQYF
. TRBV13 CASSFGVGGDEQYF
. TRBV6-6 CASSYSLRGTEAFF
. TRBV7-2 CASSSGLAGAETQYF
. TRBV9 CASSVGAGAYYEQYF
. TRBV4-1 CASSQDTRWGETQYF
. TRBV27 CASSFALGRDTQYF
. TRBV6-1 CASMGSYMNTEAFF
. TRBV6-6 CASSYSDGQGREKLFF
. TRBV18 CASSLAGETTEAFF
. TRBV5-1 CASSWGTGGGYEQYF
. TRBV5-6 CASSPGTDPEAFF
. TRBV7-9 CASSMGQGASIPWGEKLFF
. TRBV4-1 CASAPPGKQSGNTIYF
. TRBV5-1 CASSLVGQSGNSPLHF
once TRBV4-1 CASSLDTAYNSPLHF
. TRBV7-6 CASSLGSGANQPQHF
. TRBV2 CASTGTHNQPQHF
. TRBV29-1 CSVGANYEQYF
. TRBV4-3 CASSHGQGGSPLHF
. TRBV5-8 CASSLWGQPQHF
. TRBV2 CASSEWAVVYNSPLHF
. TRBV15 CATATGGRETQYF
. TRBV4-2 CASSQDLRAGNGPYKGNQPQHF